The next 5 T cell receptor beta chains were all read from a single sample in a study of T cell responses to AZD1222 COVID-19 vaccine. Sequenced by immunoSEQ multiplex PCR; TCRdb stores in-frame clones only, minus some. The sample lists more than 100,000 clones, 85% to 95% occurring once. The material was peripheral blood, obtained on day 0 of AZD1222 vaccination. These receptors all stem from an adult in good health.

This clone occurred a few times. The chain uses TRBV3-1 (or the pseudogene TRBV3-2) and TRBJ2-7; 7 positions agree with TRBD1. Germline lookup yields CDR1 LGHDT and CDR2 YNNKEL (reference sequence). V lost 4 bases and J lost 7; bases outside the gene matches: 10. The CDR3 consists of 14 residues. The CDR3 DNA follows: TGTGCCAGCAGCCTTTCCGGACAGGCTCGGGAGCAGTACTTC. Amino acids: CASSLSGQAREQYF.

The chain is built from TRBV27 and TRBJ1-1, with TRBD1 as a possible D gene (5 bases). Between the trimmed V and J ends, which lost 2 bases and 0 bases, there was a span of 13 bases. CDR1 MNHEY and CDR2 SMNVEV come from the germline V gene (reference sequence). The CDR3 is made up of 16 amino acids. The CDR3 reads CASSLPRDGVNTEAFF. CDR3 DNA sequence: TGTGCCAGCAGTTTACCCAGGGACGGTGTGAACACTGAAGCTTTCTTT.

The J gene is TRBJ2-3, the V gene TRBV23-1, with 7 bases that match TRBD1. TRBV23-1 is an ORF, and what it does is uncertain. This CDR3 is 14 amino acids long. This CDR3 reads CASYRGFPTDTQYF. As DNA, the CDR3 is TGCGCATCCTACAGGGGCTTCCCCACAGATACGCAGTATTTT.

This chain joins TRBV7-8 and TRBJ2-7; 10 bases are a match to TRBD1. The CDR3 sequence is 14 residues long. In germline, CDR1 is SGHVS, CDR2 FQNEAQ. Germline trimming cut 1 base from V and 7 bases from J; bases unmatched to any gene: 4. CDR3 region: CASSLGDRGREQYF. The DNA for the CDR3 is TGTGCCAGCAGCTTAGGAGACAGGGGGCGTGAGCAGTACTTC. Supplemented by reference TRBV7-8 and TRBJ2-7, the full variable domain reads GAGVSQSPRYKVAKRGQDVALRCDPISGHVSLFWYQQALGQGPEFLTYFQNEAQLDKSGLPSDRFFAERPEGSVSTLKIQRTQQEDSAVYLCASSLGDRGREQYFGPGTRLTVT.

The CDR3 DNA reads TGTGCCACCAGCAGAGATCACTATGGCTACACCTTC. Translating it yields CATSRDHYGYTF. The rearrangement joins TRBV15 to TRBJ1-2; D gene ambiguous. The CDR3 is 12 amino acids. Germline CDR1 reads LNHNV; CDR2 reads YYDKDF (reference sequence). The ends were cut back, 0 bases at V and 3 bases at J, with 2 bases in the middle.